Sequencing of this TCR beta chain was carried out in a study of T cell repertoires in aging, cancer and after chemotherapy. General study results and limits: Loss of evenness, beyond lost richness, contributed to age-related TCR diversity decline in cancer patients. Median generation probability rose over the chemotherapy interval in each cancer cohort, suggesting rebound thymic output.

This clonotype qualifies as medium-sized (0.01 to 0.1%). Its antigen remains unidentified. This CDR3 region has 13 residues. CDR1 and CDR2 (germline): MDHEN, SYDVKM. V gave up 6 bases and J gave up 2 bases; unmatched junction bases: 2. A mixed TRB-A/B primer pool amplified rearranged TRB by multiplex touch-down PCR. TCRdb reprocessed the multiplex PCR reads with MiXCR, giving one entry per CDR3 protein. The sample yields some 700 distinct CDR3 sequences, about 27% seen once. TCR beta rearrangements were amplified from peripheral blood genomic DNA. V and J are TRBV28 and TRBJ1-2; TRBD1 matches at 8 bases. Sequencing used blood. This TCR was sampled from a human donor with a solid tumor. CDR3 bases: TGTGCCAGCAGAGGACAGGGAAACTATGGCTACACCTTC. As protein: CASRGQGNYGYTF.